This T cell receptor (beta chain) came from a study of T-cell reconstitution after alpha-beta-depleted transplantation in children. This clonotype showed up many times. The CDR3 spans 15 residues. V shed 2 bases and J shed 0 bases, with 11 bases lying between them. It was with unique molecular identifiers that the TCRbeta library was prepared. TCRdb passed the PCR reads through MiXCR, listing each CDR3 protein once. The table records roughly 670,000 distinct CDR3 sequences, about an eighth of them present only once. This chain joins TRBV12-3 or TRBV12-4 and TRBJ2-7, with D perhaps TRBD1 or TRBD2 (5 bases each). This specimen consisted of PBMCs, obtained before TCRalphabeta/CD19-depleted stem cell transplant. The TCR originated in a girl aged 2 to 10 with congenital amegakaryocytic thrombocytopenia, due to receive a stem cell transplant. The CDR3 DNA follows: TGTGCCAGCAGTTTACGGTTGGGGGACTCCTACGAGCAGTACTTC. It specifies CASSLRLGDSYEQYF.